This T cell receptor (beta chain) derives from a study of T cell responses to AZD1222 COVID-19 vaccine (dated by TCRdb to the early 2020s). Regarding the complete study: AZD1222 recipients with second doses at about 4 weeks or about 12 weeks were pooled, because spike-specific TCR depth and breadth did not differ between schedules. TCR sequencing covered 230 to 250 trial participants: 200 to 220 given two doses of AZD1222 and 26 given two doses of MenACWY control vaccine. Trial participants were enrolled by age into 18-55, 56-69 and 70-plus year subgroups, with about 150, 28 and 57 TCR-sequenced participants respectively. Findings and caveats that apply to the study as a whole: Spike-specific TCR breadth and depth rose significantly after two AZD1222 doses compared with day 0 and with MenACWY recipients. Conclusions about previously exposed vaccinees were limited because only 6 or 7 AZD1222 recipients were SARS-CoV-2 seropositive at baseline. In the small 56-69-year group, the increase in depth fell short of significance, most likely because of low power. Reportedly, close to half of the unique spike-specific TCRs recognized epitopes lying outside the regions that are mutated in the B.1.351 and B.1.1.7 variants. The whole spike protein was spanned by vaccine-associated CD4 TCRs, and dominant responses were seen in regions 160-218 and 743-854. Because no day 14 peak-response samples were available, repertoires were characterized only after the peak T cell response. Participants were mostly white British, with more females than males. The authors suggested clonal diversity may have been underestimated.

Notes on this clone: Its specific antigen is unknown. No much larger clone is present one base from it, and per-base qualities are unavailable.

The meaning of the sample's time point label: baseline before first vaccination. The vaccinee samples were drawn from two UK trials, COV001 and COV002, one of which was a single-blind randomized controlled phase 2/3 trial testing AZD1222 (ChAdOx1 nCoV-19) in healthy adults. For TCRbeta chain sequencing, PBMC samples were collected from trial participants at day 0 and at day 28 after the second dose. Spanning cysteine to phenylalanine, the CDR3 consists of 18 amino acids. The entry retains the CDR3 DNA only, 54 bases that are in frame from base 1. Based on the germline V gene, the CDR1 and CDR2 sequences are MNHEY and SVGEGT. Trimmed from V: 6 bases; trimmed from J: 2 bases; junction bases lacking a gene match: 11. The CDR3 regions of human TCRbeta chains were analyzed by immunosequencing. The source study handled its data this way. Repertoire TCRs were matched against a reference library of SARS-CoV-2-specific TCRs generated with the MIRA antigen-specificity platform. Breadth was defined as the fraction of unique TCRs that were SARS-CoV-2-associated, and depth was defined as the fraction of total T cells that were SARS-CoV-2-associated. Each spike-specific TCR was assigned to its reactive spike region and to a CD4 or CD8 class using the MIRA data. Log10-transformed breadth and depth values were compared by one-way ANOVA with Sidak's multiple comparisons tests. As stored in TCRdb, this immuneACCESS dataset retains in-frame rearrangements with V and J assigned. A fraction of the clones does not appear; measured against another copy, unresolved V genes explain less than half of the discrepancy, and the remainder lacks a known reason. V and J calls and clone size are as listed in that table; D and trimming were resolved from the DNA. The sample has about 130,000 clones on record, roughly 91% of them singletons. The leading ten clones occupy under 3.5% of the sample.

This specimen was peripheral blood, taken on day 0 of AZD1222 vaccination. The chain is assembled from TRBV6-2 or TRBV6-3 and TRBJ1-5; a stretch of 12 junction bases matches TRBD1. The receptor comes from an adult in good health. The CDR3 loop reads CASSGGTGGVGGNQPQHF. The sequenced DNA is TGTGCCAGCAGCGGTGGGACAGGGGGCGTTGGTGGCAATCAGCCCCAGCATTTT.